This TCR beta chain was observed in a study of glioma-infiltrating T cells after dendritic cell vaccination. Study-wide background: Samples are from glioblastoma patients in Phase I and II dendritic cell vaccine trials. Dendritic cells derived from monocytes and pulsed with autologous tumor lysate formed the vaccine. Whole-study results and caveats: Estimated pretreatment TIL content predicted outcome after dendritic cell vaccination. TCR clonality showed no direct relationship with survival.

Only in-frame clones appear in the TCRdb table, and some are missing; sequencing was by immunoSEQ multiplex PCR. The sample consists of fewer than 110,000 clones, roughly 79% of them appearing once. A word on this clone: Its matching antigen is unknown.

V trimming: 0 bases; J trimming: 3 bases; junction bases outside the gene matches: 5. The V gene's germline CDR1 is LGHNA and CDR2 YNFKEQ. The CDR3 runs to 15 residues. The sequenced sample was blood, obtained before dendritic cell vaccination. The receptor was isolated from a human donor with glioblastoma. The chain links TRBV4-2 to TRBJ2-7; 7 nucleotides align to TRBD1. CDR3: CASSQDRGFIYEQYF. CDR3 nucleotide sequence: TGTGCCAGCAGCCAAGACAGGGGGTTCATCTACGAGCAGTACTTC.